A few counts support the clone carrying this T cell receptor (beta chain). The data were obtained in a study of T cell repertoires in cytomegalovirus infection. TCRdb used MiXCR to reprocess the reads, holding one entry per CDR3 protein. The data contain about 600,000 distinct CDR3 sequences, 20% to 25% of them singletons. The CDR3 runs to 15 residues. Trimming removed 1 base from V and 4 bases from J, with 10 bases in between. Germline-derived CDR1 and CDR2 are MGHDK and SYGVNS. The source of this sequence is a human donor in good health (CMV status not recorded). Some clones in this sample may be carry-over from other donors' samples. J is TRBJ2-2 and V is TRBV25-1; D perhaps matches TRBD2 (6 bases). Sequenced: CD8+ T cells from PBMCs. DNA for the CDR3: TGTGCCAGCAGTGAATGGGTGGGGGGCACCGGGGAGCTGTTTTTT. It yields the protein CASSEWVGGTGELFF.